The T cell receptor (beta chain) described here comes from a study of CD8 T cells in Susac syndrome. The RNA input was roughly 0.45 to 1 ug, and it was reverse transcribed with random hexamers. The method of amplification for TCR beta CDR3 was immunoSEQ multiplex PCR, covering 54 Vbeta and 13 Jbeta. MiXCR, applied by TCRdb to the immunoSEQ multiplex PCR reads, yields one record per CDR3 protein. The sample records 200,000 to 250,000 distinct CDR3 sequences, about 90% being singletons. The length of the CDR3 is 16 residues. V lost 4 bases, J lost 6 bases, and 17 bases lay in between. The germline gives CDR1 KGHDR, CDR2 SFDVKD. Control patients had untreated stable or active relapsing-remitting multiple sclerosis by revised McDonald criteria.

Sequencing was performed on CD8+ T cells from PBMCs. This TCR derives from a human donor with multiple sclerosis. The chain employs TRBV24-1 and TRBJ2-2, with D possibly matching TRBD1 (6 bases). The CDR3 protein is CATSDSTGTNAGELFF. CDR3 sequence (DNA): TGTGCCACCAGTGACTCAACCGGGACAAACGCCGGGGAGCTGTTTTTT.